The T cell receptor beta chain under discussion was sequenced for a study of shared clonotypes between healthy human individuals. Across the study: Used for every donor were three CD4 naive, three CD4 memory, two CD8 naive and one CD8 memory plate.

Overall study results and limits: In this cohort, only blood was sampled, and tissue repertoires likely differ. Larger richness was generally estimated for naive than memory subsets.

The V gene lost 3 bases and the J gene lost 8 bases, with 17 bases spanning the gap. The CDR3 sequence is 15 residues long. Germline CDR1 reads MNHEY; CDR2 reads SVGAGI. Concerning this clone itself: Its specificity is not known.

Sequencing used immunoSEQ multiplex PCR; TCRdb keeps in-frame clones, though not all of them. The data show some 900,000 clones, with approximately 80% seen just once and around 1.4% held by the top ten. Healthy adults negative for HIV, lacking recent acute infections or vaccinations, served as donors. The V gene is TRBV6-5, the J gene TRBJ2-1; maybe TRBD2 (6 bases). The source material was memory CD4+ T cells sorted from blood. Subset here: CD45RA-negative fraction. This clonotype was obtained from a man aged 18 to 35 in good health. CDR3 in DNA: TGTGCCAGCAGTTATCGAATAGCGGCCAGCGATGAGCAGTTCTTC. This sequence encodes CASSYRIAASDEQFF.